Presented here are 5 T cell receptor beta chains from one specimen sequenced in a study of blood T cell repertoires in COVID-19. Using immunoSEQ multiplex PCR, the repertoire was profiled, and TCRdb retains in-frame clones only, with some absent. The sample has around 140,000 clones; about four fifths are singletons. The sample taken for sequencing was peripheral blood. Receptor source: a man between 65 and 79 years old who had recovered from COVID-19.

The rearrangement links TRBV3-1 (or the pseudogene TRBV3-2) to TRBJ2-7; 11 nucleotides agree with TRBD2. After removal of 8 bases from V and 3 bases from J, the junction contained 15 bases not matched to a gene. Looked up from germline, CDR1 is LGHDT and CDR2 is YNNKEL (reference sequence). CDR3 length: 17 amino acids. The CDR3 sequence is CASGNGETGTSGYEQYF. In nucleotides, the CDR3 is TGTGCCAGCGGGAACGGGGAAACCGGGACTAGCGGCTACGAGCAGTACTTC.

This clone was observed once. This chain links TRBV24-1 with TRBJ2-2; no firm D call. V shed 4 bases and J shed 2 bases, with 10 bases lying between them. This CDR3 has 15 residues. CDR1 and CDR2 (germline): KGHDR, SFDVKD. The chain's CDR3 is CATSEGRPNTGELFF. The CDR3 region has the DNA TGTGCCACCAGTGAGGGCAGGCCCAACACCGGGGAGCTGTTTTTT.

The CDR3 nucleotides read TGTGCCAGCACGTGGGCCATCAATCAGCCCCAGCATTTT. Its protein product is CASTWAINQPQHF. J is TRBJ1-5 and V is TRBV2; D not certain. Per the germline V gene, CDR1 is SNHLY and CDR2 is FYNNEI. The CDR3 spans 13 residues. Deletions cut 7 bases from V and 3 bases from J, with 10 bases between.

This sequence joins TRBV27 and TRBJ2-1; 7 bases are shared with TRBD1. The CDR3 contains 17 residues. Per the germline V gene, CDR1 is MNHEY and CDR2 is SMNVEV (reference sequence). V gave up 3 bases and J gave up 0 bases; unmatched junction bases: 8. The CDR3 here is CASSFSTGSLSYNEQFF. In nucleotides, the CDR3 is TGTGCCAGCAGTTTCTCGACAGGGAGCCTCTCCTACAATGAGCAGTTCTTC.

The chain links TRBV7-8 to TRBJ2-7, with a possible D match to TRBD1 (5 bases). V was clipped by 1 base and J by 6 bases, with 10 bases between them. The CDR3 extends over 13 amino acids. Germline loops: CDR1 SGHVS, CDR2 FQNEAQ. This CDR3 is CASSLGWGAEQYF. The CDR3 DNA reads TGTGCCAGCAGCTTAGGTTGGGGCGCCGAGCAGTACTTC.